A single sample is the source of the 5 T cell receptor beta chains below, sequenced in a study of cytomegalovirus exposure and HLA in healthy donors. 60 Vbeta and 13 Jbeta primers were used in PCR. Generated by immunoSEQ multiplex PCR, the TCRdb table keeps only in-frame clones and is missing some. The sample carries just over 150,000 clones, about 76% recorded once. The source material was PBMCs. These receptors were taken from a female donor in good health and CMV-seronegative.

In nucleotides, the CDR3 is TGTGCCAGCAGCTTAGGTTCAGGGACAGGGTCCTACGAGCAGTACTTC. This sequence encodes CASSLGSGTGSYEQYF. The J gene is TRBJ2-7, the V gene TRBV11-3; 9 positions agree with TRBD1. J lost 1 base, V lost 1 base, and 5 bases had no gene match. From germline, CDR1 is SGHNT and CDR2 YENEEA. The CDR3 runs to 16 residues.

The chain uses TRBV5-5 and TRBJ1-5; perhaps TRBD1 as D (5 bases). Trimming took 2 bases from V and 2 from J, leaving 8 bases between them. Germline values: CDR1 SGHKS, CDR2 YYEKEE (reference sequence). This CDR3 is 14 amino acids long. The CDR3 DNA follows: TGTGCCAGCAGCTTTCTACAGGGCAATCAGCCCCAGCATTTT. This sequence encodes CASSFLQGNQPQHF.

The chain has TRBV6-5 and TRBJ1-5; no definite D call. Trimming pared 4 bases from V and 5 bases from J, leaving 3 bases between. In germline, CDR1 is MNHEY, CDR2 SVGAGI. The CDR3 has 11 amino acids. The CDR3 reads CASSSYQPQHF. In DNA, the CDR3 is TGTGCCAGCAGTTCCTATCAGCCCCAGCATTTT.

The sample holds one count of this clone. V gene TRBV30 combines with J gene TRBJ1-1, with TRBD1 as a possible D gene (6 bases). Trimming removed 2 bases at V and 6 bases at J, with 10 bases between. From germline, CDR1 is GTSNPN and CDR2 SVGIG (reference sequence). The CDR3 loop spans 12 amino acids. CDR3 sequence reads: CAWSSRGPEAFF. The DNA of the CDR3 is TGTGCCTGGAGTTCCAGGGGCCCTGAAGCTTTCTTT.

The chain recombines TRBV29-1 with TRBJ1-1; TRBD1 matches at 7 bases. V lost 7 bases to trimming and J lost 5 bases; unmatched junction nucleotides: 16. Germline loops: CDR1 SQVTM, CDR2 ANQGSEA. CDR3 length: 15 amino acids. In DNA, the CDR3 is TGCAGCGCCCGAAATAAAGGGGGCCTGGGGACTGAAGCTTTCTTT. Protein product: CSARNKGGLGTEAFF.